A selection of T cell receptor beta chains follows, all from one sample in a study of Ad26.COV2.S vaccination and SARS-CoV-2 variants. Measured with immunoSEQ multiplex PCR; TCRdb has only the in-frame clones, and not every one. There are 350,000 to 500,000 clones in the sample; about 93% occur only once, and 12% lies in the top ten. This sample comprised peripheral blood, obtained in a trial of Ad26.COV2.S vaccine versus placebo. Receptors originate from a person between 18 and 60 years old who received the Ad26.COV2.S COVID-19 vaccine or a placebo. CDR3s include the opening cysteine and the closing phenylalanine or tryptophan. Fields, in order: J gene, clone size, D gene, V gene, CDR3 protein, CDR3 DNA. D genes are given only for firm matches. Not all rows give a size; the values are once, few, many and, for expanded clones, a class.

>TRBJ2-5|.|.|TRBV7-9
CASSLPGEQRETQYF
TGTGCCAGCAGCTTACCGGGCGAACAGCGGGAGACCCAGTACTTC
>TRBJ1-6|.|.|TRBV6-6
CASSKGRVNSPLHF
TGTGCCAGCAGTAAAGGACGGGTCAATTCACCCCTCCACTTT
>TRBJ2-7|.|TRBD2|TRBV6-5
CASSYGAISGPYEQYF
TGTGCCAGCAGTTACGGGGCGATTAGCGGGCCCTACGAGCAGTACTTC
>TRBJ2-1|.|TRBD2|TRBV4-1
CASSRTSGSGNEQFF
TGCGCCAGCAGTCGAACTAGCGGGAGTGGTAATGAGCAGTTCTTC
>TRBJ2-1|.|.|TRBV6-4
CASSDYRDRWEQFF
TGTGCCAGCAGTGACTACCGGGACCGCTGGGAGCAGTTCTTC
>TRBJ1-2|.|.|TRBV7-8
CASSFSDKNYGYTF
TGTGCCAGCAGCTTCTCTGACAAGAACTATGGCTACACCTTC
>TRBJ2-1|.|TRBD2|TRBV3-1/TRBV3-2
CASSHRPEDTSVIF
TGTGCCAGCAGCCATCGCCCTGAGGACACTAGCGTTATCTTC
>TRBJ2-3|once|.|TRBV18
CASSFKDGAGSDTQYF
TGTGCCAGCTCTTTTAAAGACGGAGCTGGGTCAGATACGCAGTATTTT
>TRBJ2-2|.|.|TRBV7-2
CASTPSGSTGELFF
TGTGCCAGCACCCCGTCAGGATCCACCGGGGAGCTGTTTTTT
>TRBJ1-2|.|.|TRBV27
CASSMGPYYGYTF
TGTGCCAGCAGTATGGGACCCTACTATGGCTACACCTTC
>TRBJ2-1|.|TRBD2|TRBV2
CASRTGTSKNSYNEQFF
TGTGCCAGCAGAACCGGGACTAGCAAAAACTCCTACAATGAGCAGTTCTTC
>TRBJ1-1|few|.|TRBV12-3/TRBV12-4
CASSLARGEAFF
TGTGCCAGCAGTTTAGCGCGAGGTGAAGCTTTCTTT
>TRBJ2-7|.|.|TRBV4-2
CASSQQGYEQYF
TGTGCCAGCAGCCAACAGGGTTACGAGCAGTACTTC
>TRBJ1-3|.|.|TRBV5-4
CASSLNSGNTIYF
TGTGCCAGCAGCTTGAACTCTGGAAACACCATATATTTT
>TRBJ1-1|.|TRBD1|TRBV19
CASSIGGTGRTEAFF
TGTGCCAGTAGTATAGGCGGGACAGGGCGGACTGAAGCTTTCTTT
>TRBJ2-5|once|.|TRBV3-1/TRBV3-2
CASSPQRETQYF
TGTGCCAGCAGCCCCCAAAGGGAGACCCAGTACTTC
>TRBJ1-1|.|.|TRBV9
CASSVEGVMNTEAFF
TGTGCCAGCAGCGTAGAGGGAGTCATGAACACTGAAGCTTTCTTT
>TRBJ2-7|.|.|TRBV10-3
CAISPQGSYEQYF
TGTGCCATCAGTCCCCAGGGATCCTACGAGCAGTACTTC
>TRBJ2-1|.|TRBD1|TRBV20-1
CSASRTGGGYNEQFF
TGCAGTGCTAGTCGTACAGGGGGAGGCTACAATGAGCAGTTCTTC
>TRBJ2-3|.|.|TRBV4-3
CASSQASRSSTDTQYF
TGCGCCAGCAGCCAAGCTAGCAGGTCTAGCACAGATACGCAGTATTTT
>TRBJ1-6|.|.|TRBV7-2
CASSLEGLDSPLHF
TGTGCCAGCAGCTTAGAAGGGTTGGATTCACCCCTCCACTTT
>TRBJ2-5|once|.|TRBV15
CATSVYGAQETQYF
TGTGCCACCAGCGTATATGGGGCCCAAGAGACCCAGTACTTC
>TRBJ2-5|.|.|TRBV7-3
CASSLQNRETQYF
TGTGCCAGCAGCTTACAGAACCGAGAGACCCAGTACTTC
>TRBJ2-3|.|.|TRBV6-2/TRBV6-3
CASSRTDRDTQYF
TGTGCCAGCAGTCGTACCGACAGGGATACGCAGTATTTT
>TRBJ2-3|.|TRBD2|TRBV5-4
CASSSKLGLAGTDTQYF
TGTGCCAGCAGCTCGAAACTGGGACTAGCGGGAACAGATACGCAGTATTTT
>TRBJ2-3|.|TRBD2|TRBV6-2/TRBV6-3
CASSPLAGGTDTQYF
TGTGCCAGCAGTCCCCTAGCGGGAGGAACAGATACGCAGTATTTT
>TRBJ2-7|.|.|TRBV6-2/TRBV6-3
CASSFLGPQYEQYF
TGTGCCAGCAGTTTTTTGGGACCCCAATACGAGCAGTACTTC
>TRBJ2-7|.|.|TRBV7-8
CASSFSYEQYF
TGTGCCAGCAGCTTTTCCTACGAGCAGTACTTC
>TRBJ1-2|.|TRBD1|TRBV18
CASSPSRGRNDYGYTF
TGTGCCAGCTCACCATCCAGGGGGCGAAACGACTATGGCTACACCTTC
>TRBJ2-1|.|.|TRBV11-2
CASSPLAGGNEQFF
TGTGCCAGCAGCCCCCTGGCAGGAGGTAATGAGCAGTTCTTC
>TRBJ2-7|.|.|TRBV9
CASSVTGSSYEQYF
TGTGCCAGCAGCGTGACTGGGAGCTCCTACGAGCAGTACTTC
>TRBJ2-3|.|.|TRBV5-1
CASSLVDIQIPTDTQYF
TGCGCCAGCAGCTTGGTTGACATCCAAATTCCCACAGATACGCAGTATTTT
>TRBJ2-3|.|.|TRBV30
CAWSARWRRSTDTQYF
TGTGCCTGGAGTGCCCGTTGGCGGAGAAGCACAGATACGCAGTATTTT
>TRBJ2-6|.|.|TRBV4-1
CASSQGTVKSSGANVLTF
TGCGCCAGCAGCCAAGGGACGGTAAAGAGCTCTGGGGCCAACGTCCTGACTTTC
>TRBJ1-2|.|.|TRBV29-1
CSVELGNYGYTF
TGCAGCGTTGAATTGGGGAACTATGGCTACACCTTC
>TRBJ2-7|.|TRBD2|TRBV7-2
CASSLVTSGSEQYF
TGTGCCAGCAGCTTAGTGACTAGCGGGAGCGAGCAGTACTTC
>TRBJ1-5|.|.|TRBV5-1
CASSLTTGFNQPQHF
TGCGCCAGCAGCTTGACGACAGGTTTCAATCAGCCCCAGCATTTT
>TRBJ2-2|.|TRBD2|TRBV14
CASSQARTSGRRNRGELFF
TGTGCCAGCAGCCAAGCCCGGACTAGCGGGAGAAGGAATCGCGGGGAGCTGTTTTTT
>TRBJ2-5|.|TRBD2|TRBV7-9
CASSTGLAGVRETQYF
TGTGCCAGCAGTACCGGACTAGCGGGAGTTAGAGAGACCCAGTACTTC
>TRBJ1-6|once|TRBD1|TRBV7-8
CASSLGDRLNSPLHF
TGTGCCAGCAGCTTAGGGGACAGACTTAATTCACCCCTCCACTTT
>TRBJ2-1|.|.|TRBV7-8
CASSLGGLEGVSVHNEQFF
TGTGCCAGCAGCTTAGGTGGGCTAGAAGGGGTATCGGTGCACAATGAGCAGTTCTTC
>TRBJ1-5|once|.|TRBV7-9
CASSLDNQPQHF
TGTGCCAGCAGCTTGGACAACCAGCCCCAGCATTTT
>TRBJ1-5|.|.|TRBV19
CASSTSTDAVLPQHF
TGTGCCAGTAGTACAAGCACAGACGCTGTTTTGCCCCAGCATTTT
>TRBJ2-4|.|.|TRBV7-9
CASSPSSGVGKNIQYF
TGTGCCAGCAGCCCGTCTAGTGGAGTAGGCAAAAACATTCAGTACTTC
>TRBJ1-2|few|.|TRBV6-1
CASSEVPGGVYGYTF
TGTGCCAGCAGTGAAGTCCCTGGGGGGGTCTATGGCTACACCTTC
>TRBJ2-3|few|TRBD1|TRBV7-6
CASSARPGQSTDTQYF
TGTGCCAGCAGCGCCAGGCCGGGACAGAGCACAGATACGCAGTATTTT
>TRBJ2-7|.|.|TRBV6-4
CASSDLDEQYF
TGTGCCAGCAGTGACTTGGACGAGCAGTACTTC
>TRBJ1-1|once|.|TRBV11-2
CASSLVGVNTEAFF
TGTGCCAGCAGCTTAGTCGGAGTGAACACTGAAGCTTTCTTT
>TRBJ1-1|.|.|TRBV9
CASSVGAGPNTEAFF
TGTGCCAGCAGCGTAGGGGCAGGGCCTAACACTGAAGCTTTCTTT
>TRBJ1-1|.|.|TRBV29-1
CSVEETRPEAFF
TGCAGCGTTGAAGAGACCCGTCCAGAAGCTTTCTTT
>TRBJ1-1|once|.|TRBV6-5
CASSFDVMGEAFF
TGTGCCAGCAGTTTCGACGTAATGGGGGAAGCTTTCTTT
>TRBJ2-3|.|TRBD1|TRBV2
CASGRQGATDTQYF
TGTGCCAGCGGAAGACAGGGGGCTACAGATACGCAGTATTTT
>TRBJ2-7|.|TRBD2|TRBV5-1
CASSPGLAGGPAYEQYF
TGCGCCAGCAGCCCCGGACTAGCGGGAGGGCCGGCCTACGAGCAGTACTTC
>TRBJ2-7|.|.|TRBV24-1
CATSDPQTDEQYF
TGTGCCACCAGTGATCCGCAAACCGACGAGCAGTACTTC
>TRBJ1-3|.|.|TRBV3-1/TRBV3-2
CASSLGNTIYF
TGTGCCAGCAGCCTTGGAAACACCATATATTTT
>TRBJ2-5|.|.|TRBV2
CASSEMVPQETQYF
TGTGCCAGCAGTGAAATGGTTCCCCAAGAGACCCAGTACTTC
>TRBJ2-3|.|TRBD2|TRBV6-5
CASSYSISGSTDTQYF
TGTGCCAGCAGTTACTCTATCAGCGGGAGTACAGATACGCAGTATTTT
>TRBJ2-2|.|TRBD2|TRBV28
CASSNPPRLAENTGELFF
TGTGCCAGCAGCAACCCCCCACGACTAGCGGAGAACACCGGGGAGCTGTTTTTT